Shown below are 32 T cell receptor beta chains from a single sample sequenced in a study of memory B cells and T cells in multiple sclerosis. Data came from immunoSEQ multiplex PCR; TCRdb stores just in-frame clones and leaves some out. The sample comprises some 49,000 clones, roughly 87% of which are singletons, and roughly 1% rests with the top ten. After stimulus-free culture, autoproliferating CFSE-dim and non-proliferating CFSE-high T cells were sequenced separately. Cultures began with 45 million to 60 million CFSE-labeled PBMCs, unstimulated for 7 days, with replicate wells pooled. Antigens for these TCRs are unknown. What was sequenced was PBMCs from blood kept in culture. Receptors were obtained from a human donor with multiple sclerosis.

The rearrangement uses TRBV2 and TRBJ1-1; D unclear. The CDR3 is 13 residues long. V lost 2 bases and J 0 bases, leaving 4 bases between the germline ends. Germline loops: CDR1 SNHLY, CDR2 FYNNEI. The CDR3 is CASSEQVNTEAFF. The CDR3 coding sequence is TGTGCCAGCAGTGAACAGGTGAACACTGAAGCTTTCTTT.

The CDR3 DNA follows: TGTGCCAGCAGCTTAGCGATAGCGGGTCTTCTCTCTGGGGCCAACGTCCTGACTTTC. Its protein product is CASSLAIAGLLSGANVLTF. V and J are TRBV11-1 and TRBJ2-6; 7 bases agree with TRBD2. This CDR3 has 19 amino acids. The V gene's germline CDR1 is SGHAT and CDR2 FQDESV (reference sequence). J lost 0 bases, V lost 0 bases, and 8 bases had no gene match.

This chain uses TRBV27 with TRBJ1-5, with D possibly being TRBD1 (5 bases). CDR3 size: 13 residues. Germline CDR1 reads MNHEY; CDR2 reads SMNVEV (reference sequence). Trimming cost V 6 bases and J 3 bases, with 9 bases left between them. The CDR3 sequence: CASSRDLNQPQHF. CDR3 in DNA: TGTGCCAGCAGCCGGGACCTCAATCAGCCCCAGCATTTT.

This sequence joins TRBV14 and TRBJ1-5, with a tentative D call TRBD1 (5 bases). Trimming removed 4 bases at V and 1 base at J, with 5 bases between. The CDR3 totals 13 residues. Germline V gene data show CDR1 as SGHDN and CDR2 as FVKESK. The CDR3 nucleotides read TGTGCCAGCAGCCGGGACAGCAATCAGCCCCAGCATTTT. Translated: CASSRDSNQPQHF.

The V and J genes are TRBV11-3 and TRBJ2-7, with 10 bases matching TRBD2. Germline assignment: CDR1 SGHNT and CDR2 YENEEA. Germline trimming cut 6 bases from V and 2 bases from J; bases unmatched to any gene: 4. The CDR3 is 14 amino acids. The CDR3 region is CASSLSGGAYEQYF. The DNA for the CDR3 is TGTGCCAGCAGTCTGAGCGGGGGGGCCTACGAGCAGTACTTC.

The chain links TRBV27 to TRBJ2-2; 9 nucleotides agree with TRBD1. CDR3 length equals 14 residues. With V trimmed by 3 bases and J by 7 bases, 3 bases remained unmatched. Germline loops: CDR1 MNHEY, CDR2 SMNVEV (reference sequence). CDR3 protein: CASSFADRGGELFF. The CDR3 DNA reads as TGTGCCAGCAGTTTTGCGGACAGGGGCGGGGAGCTGTTTTTT.

This clone has a handful of counts. The rearrangement joins TRBV7-9 to TRBJ2-2; no clear D gene. Germline V lookup: CDR1 SEHNR, CDR2 FQNEAQ (reference sequence). The CDR3 has 13 amino acids. V lost 5 bases to trimming and J lost 5 bases, with 9 bases between them. CDR3 loop: CASSPVWTGELFF. CDR3 nucleotide sequence: TGTGCCAGCAGCCCCGTATGGACCGGGGAGCTGTTTTTT.

The V gene is TRBV6-1, the J gene TRBJ1-2; D might be TRBD1 (6 bases). The CDR3 sequence is 15 residues long. The germline CDR1 and CDR2 sequences are MNHNS and SASEGT. Trimming pared 1 base from V and 5 bases from J, leaving 14 bases between. This CDR3 reads CASSEGRGPGYGYTF. The DNA for the CDR3 is TGTGCCAGCAGTGAAGGTCGGGGGCCGGGGTATGGCTACACCTTC.

The genes are TRBV5-1 and TRBJ1-3; D is undetermined. The V end was cut by 0 bases, the J end by 0 bases, with 7 bases between. The CDR3 has 15 residues. In germline, CDR1 is SGHRS, CDR2 YFSETQ. The CDR3 nucleotides read TGCGCCAGCAGCTTGGGGGTAGGCTCTGGAAACACCATATATTTT. It encodes CASSLGVGSGNTIYF.

J is TRBJ1-2 and V is TRBV5-6, with D uncertain. CDR1 is SGHDT, CDR2 YYEEEE, per germline. V dropped 0 bases and J dropped 4 bases, with 13 bases sitting between them. The CDR3 sequence is 15 residues long. CDR3 loop: CASSLGLWTGYGYTF. DNA of the CDR3: TGTGCCAGCAGCTTGGGTCTGTGGACGGGCTATGGCTACACCTTC. The variable domain in full, with the rest retrieved from reference TRBV5-6 and TRBJ1-2, is DAGVTQSPTHLIKTRGQQVTLRCSPKSGHDTVSWYQQALGQGPQFIFQYYEEEERQRGNFPDRFSGHQFPNYSSELNVNALLLGDSALYLCASSLGLWTGYGYTFGSGTRLTVV.

V gene TRBV19 combines with J gene TRBJ2-2; 10 positions agree with TRBD2. Trimming took 8 bases from V and 3 from J; bases not matched to a gene: 3. This CDR3 contains 14 residues. Germline CDR1 and CDR2: LNHDA and SQIVND (reference sequence). The CDR3, as DNA: TGTGCCAGTGAAGCGGGGGGGTACACCGGGGAGCTGTTTTTT. It encodes CASEAGGYTGELFF.

This chain links TRBV6-5 with TRBJ1-1; 7 bases line up with TRBD1. CDR3 length: 13 amino acids. Germline-derived CDR1 and CDR2 are MNHEY and SVGAGI. J gave up 5 bases and V 6 bases, and 6 bases lay outside the gene matches. For the CDR3, the DNA is TGTGCCAGCAGCCTCAGGGGGAAGACTGAAGCTTTCTTT. Translation: CASSLRGKTEAFF.

This clone was detected only a few times. The chain links TRBV7-3 to TRBJ1-6; D gene ambiguous. V lost 0 bases and J lost 10, with 13 bases in between. Per germline, CDR1 SGHTA and CDR2 FQGTGA. The CDR3 has 15 amino acids. CDR3 amino acids: CASSLTEATASPLHF. CDR3 DNA sequence: TGTGCCAGCAGCTTAACGGAGGCAACAGCCTCACCCCTCCACTTT.

The chain uses TRBV30 and TRBJ2-5; 9 nucleotides align to TRBD2. There are 16 residues in the CDR3. The germline V gene has CDR1 GTSNPN and CDR2 SVGIG (reference sequence). The trim removed 1 base at V and 0 bases at J, leaving 6 bases unmatched. The CDR3 sequence: CAWSALAGMYQETQYF. CDR3 bases: TGTGCCTGGAGTGCCCTAGCGGGGATGTACCAAGAGACCCAGTACTTC. Filled out from reference TRBV30 and TRBJ2-5, the complete variable domain reads SQTIHQWPATLVQPVGSPLSLECTVEGTSNPNLYWYRQAAGRGLQLLFYSVGIGQISSEVPQNLSASRPQDRQFILSSKKLLLSDSGFYLCAWSALAGMYQETQYFGPGTRLLVL.

The J gene is TRBJ1-2, the V gene TRBV5-6; D not certain. V lost 3 bases and J lost 5, with 23 bases in between. CDR1 is SGHDT, CDR2 YYEEEE, per germline. The CDR3 is 17 residues long. CDR3 sequence reads: CASSSYWDLPSRYGYTF. The CDR3 DNA reads as TGTGCCAGCAGCTCCTACTGGGATCTCCCCTCTAGGTATGGCTACACCTTC. The whole variable domain, remainder taken from reference TRBV5-6 and TRBJ1-2, is DAGVTQSPTHLIKTRGQQVTLRCSPKSGHDTVSWYQQALGQGPQFIFQYYEEEERQRGNFPDRFSGHQFPNYSSELNVNALLLGDSALYLCASSSYWDLPSRYGYTFGSGTRLTVV.

The chain links TRBV19 to TRBJ2-7; D might be TRBD1 or TRBD2, each matching 5 bases. The CDR3 covers 13 residues. Per the germline V gene, CDR1 is LNHDA and CDR2 is SQIVND (reference sequence). Trimming took 3 bases from V and 3 from J, leaving 9 bases between them. The CDR3 protein is CASSIRGNYEQYF. CDR3 nucleotides: TGTGCCAGTAGTATTCGGGGCAACTACGAGCAGTACTTC.

The chain carries TRBV2 and TRBJ1-1, with D perhaps matching TRBD1 (6 bases). V dropped 5 bases and J dropped 4 bases, with 14 bases sitting between them. Germline V gives CDR1 SNHLY, CDR2 FYNNEI. This CDR3 has 14 amino acids. The CDR3 DNA sequence: TGTGCCAGCAGTAGAGAGACAGGCTCCACTGAAGCTTTCTTT. This sequence encodes CASSRETGSTEAFF.

This clone was observed once. The CDR3 DNA reads as TGTGCCAGCAGTTATAACTTCGGGAGTGCAGAGACCCAGTACTTC. It yields the protein CASSYNFGSAETQYF. The chain couples TRBV6-6 to TRBJ2-5; TRBD2 is a possible D gene (6 bases). Trimming pared 3 bases from V and 4 bases from J, leaving 15 bases between. Per the germline V gene, CDR1 is MNHNY and CDR2 is SVGAGI (reference sequence). This CDR3 has 15 amino acids.

J is TRBJ2-7 and V is TRBV6-5, with D hard to call. Deletions cut 0 bases from V and 7 bases from J, with 4 bases between. Germline values: CDR1 MNHEY, CDR2 SVGAGI. CDR3 length equals 11 residues. The chain's CDR3 is CASSYSREQYF. The CDR3 nucleotides are TGTGCCAGCAGTTACTCGAGGGAGCAGTACTTC.

The chain couples TRBV27 to TRBJ1-3; D unclear. CDR1 and CDR2 (germline): MNHEY, SMNVEV (reference sequence). The CDR3 is 13 amino acids. V was clipped by 3 bases and J by 4 bases, with 7 bases between them. The CDR3 spells CASSLSGGNTIYF. CDR3 nucleotide sequence: TGTGCCAGCAGTTTGTCCGGGGGAAACACCATATATTTT.

The rearrangement joins TRBV5-1 to TRBJ2-3, with D possibly being TRBD1 or TRBD2 (6 bases each). Germline assignment: CDR1 SGHRS and CDR2 YFSETQ. This CDR3 comprises 16 residues. Trimming shortened V by 1 base and J by 1 base, and 13 bases separated the two germline ends. The CDR3 DNA is TGCGCCAGCAGCTTGTCTCCGGGGGCCGGCACAGATACGCAGTATTTT. The encoded protein is CASSLSPGAGTDTQYF.

CDR3 sequence (DNA): TGTGCCAGCGGAGGACTATTGAACACTGAAGCTTTCTTT. The encoded protein is CASGGLLNTEAFF. The chain links TRBV6-5 to TRBJ1-1; D gene unclear. This CDR3 has 13 residues. Germline CDR1 and CDR2: MNHEY and SVGAGI. Between the trimmed V and J ends, which lost 8 bases and 0 bases, there was a span of 10 bases.

This chain joins TRBV6-5 and TRBJ2-3; D is unresolved. CDR1 is MNHEY and CDR2 is SVGAGI in the germline V gene. V lost 4 bases and J lost 9, with 11 bases in between. The CDR3 spans 12 residues. CDR3 nucleotide sequence: TGTGCCAGCAGTTTCGACGGTCGGACGCAGTATTTT. Its translation: CASSFDGRTQYF.

This clone has a handful of counts. The CDR3 coding sequence is TGTGCCAGCACCATGTACGGGGGGGCATATGAGGCTTTCTTT. Encoded protein: CASTMYGGAYEAFF. The V gene is TRBV2, the J gene TRBJ1-1; TRBD1 is a possible D gene (6 bases). This CDR3 has 14 residues. Between the trimmed V and J ends, which lost 7 bases and 11 bases, there was a span of 23 bases. CDR1 SNHLY and CDR2 FYNNEI come from the germline V gene.

This chain uses TRBV19 with TRBJ1-5, with D possibly TRBD1 on 6 matching bases. The germline gives CDR1 LNHDA, CDR2 SQIVND (reference sequence). The CDR3 spans 15 residues. Trimming pared 2 bases from V and 3 bases from J, leaving 11 bases between. DNA for the CDR3: TGTGCCAGTAGTATACAGGCAGGGGTCAATCAGCCCCAGCATTTT. Amino acids: CASSIQAGVNQPQHF.

The chain couples TRBV7-9 to TRBJ2-3; D is perhaps TRBD1 (5 bases). This CDR3 has 15 residues. CDR1 and CDR2 (germline): SEHNR, FQNEAQ (reference sequence). V shed 1 base and J shed 0 bases, with 8 bases lying between them. In nucleotides, the CDR3 is TGTGCCAGCAGCTTAGAGGGGCTGAGCACAGATACGCAGTATTTT. Translation: CASSLEGLSTDTQYF.

The genes are TRBV5-1 and TRBJ2-5; D gene uncertain. There are 14 residues in the CDR3. Germline values: CDR1 SGHRS, CDR2 YFSETQ. V lost 0 bases and J 5 bases, leaving 11 bases between the germline ends. CDR3 bases: TGCGCCAGCAGCTTGGACACCCCCCCCGAGACCCAGTACTTC. It yields the protein CASSLDTPPETQYF.

The table lists this clone with a few counts. This rearrangement joins TRBV7-6 to TRBJ2-7; 7 nucleotides agree with TRBD1. The CDR3 totals 15 residues. V shed 3 bases and J 7 bases; nucleotides not matched to a gene: 12. CDR1 and CDR2 (germline): SGHVS, FNYEAQ. The CDR3 here is CASSLTGFGLGEQYF. CDR3 nucleotide sequence: TGTGCCAGCAGCTTGACAGGGTTTGGGCTCGGGGAGCAGTACTTC.

The chain employs TRBV7-8 and TRBJ1-6; D is uncertain. CDR1 is SGHVS, CDR2 FQNEAQ, per germline. There are 18 residues in the CDR3. V lost 1 base, J lost 2 bases, and 15 bases lay in between. The CDR3 region has the DNA TGTGCCAGCAGCTTAGACCGGAGCCCTAGTCCCTATAATTCACCCCTCCACTTT. It specifies CASSLDRSPSPYNSPLHF.

The J gene is TRBJ2-3, the V gene TRBV9; tentative D call: TRBD2 (7 bases). CDR1 and CDR2 from the germline V gene are SGDLS and YYNGEE. This CDR3 contains 16 residues. V lost 4 bases, J lost 6 bases, and 21 bases lay in between. CDR3 residues: CASSRSGGGAWDTQYF. The CDR3 region has the DNA TGTGCCAGCAGCCGTAGTGGAGGGGGGGCTTGGGATACGCAGTATTTT. Full variable domain (outside the CDR3, taken from reference TRBV9 and TRBJ2-3): DSGVTQTPKHLITATGQRVTLRCSPRSGDLSVYWYQQSLDQGLQFLIQYYNGEERAKGNILERFSAQQFPDLHSELNLSSLELGDSALYFCASSRSGGGAWDTQYFGPGTRLTVL.

V and J are TRBV9 and TRBJ2-1; D is unresolved. The CDR3 contains 15 residues. V lost 1 base and J lost 0, with 8 bases in between. CDR1 and CDR2 (germline): SGDLS, YYNGEE. This CDR3 reads CASSVQPSSYNEQFF. CDR3 bases: TGTGCCAGCAGCGTACAACCGAGCTCCTACAATGAGCAGTTCTTC.

This chain joins TRBV6-6 and TRBJ1-4; 7 bases match TRBD1. V lost 2 bases and J lost 7; bases outside the gene matches: 7. This CDR3 has 15 amino acids. Germline values: CDR1 MNHNY, CDR2 SVGAGI (reference sequence). CDR3 sequence (DNA): TGTGCCAGCAGTTACCGCGACAGGGATGGTGAAAAACTGTTTTTT. Translating gives CASSYRDRDGEKLFF.